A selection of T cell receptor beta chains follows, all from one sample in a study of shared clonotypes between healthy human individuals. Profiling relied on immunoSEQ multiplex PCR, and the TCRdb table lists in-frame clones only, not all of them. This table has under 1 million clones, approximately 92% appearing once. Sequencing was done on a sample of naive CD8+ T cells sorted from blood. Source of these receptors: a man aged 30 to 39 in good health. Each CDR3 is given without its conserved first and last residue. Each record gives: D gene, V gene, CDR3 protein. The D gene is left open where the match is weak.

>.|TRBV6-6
ATSMGVLEAF
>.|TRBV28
ASSLVEETQY
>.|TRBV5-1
ASSLIFPGPNTEAF
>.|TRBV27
ASSKRAPYEQY
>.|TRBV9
ASSHPGDPRKANTGELF
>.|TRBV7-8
ASSLAVGLGNEQF
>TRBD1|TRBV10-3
ASTGADYLDTQY
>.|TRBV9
ASSVVGNSGNTIY
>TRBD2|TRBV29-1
SVEVGSSGRDTDTQY
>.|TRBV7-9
ASSLGFGRQTDTQY
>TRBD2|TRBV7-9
ASSAGTSGVRGEQY
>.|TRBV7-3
ASSLGPNYEQY
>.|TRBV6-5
ASISGSGYEQY
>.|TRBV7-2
ASSYSGGYRNEQF
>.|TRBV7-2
ASSLYTPTEAF
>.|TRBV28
ASGSGTYEQY
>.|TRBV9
ASSVGLRPQETQY
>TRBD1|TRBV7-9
ASSLGQGNTEAF
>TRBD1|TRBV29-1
SVLGQRNTEAF
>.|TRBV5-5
ASSITLGDFEAF
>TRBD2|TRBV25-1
ASSPPTSGSSYNEQF
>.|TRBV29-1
SVEDVTMGTDQETQY
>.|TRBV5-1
ASSLGSNEQF
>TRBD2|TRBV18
ASSLVAGGGNEQF
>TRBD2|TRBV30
AWEPGLGYEQY
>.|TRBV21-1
ASSKGGTGGEKLF
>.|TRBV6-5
ASSKTGTNTQY
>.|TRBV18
ASSPEWAYEQF
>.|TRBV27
ASSSAGWSYEQY
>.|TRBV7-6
ASSLYKPAGYEQY
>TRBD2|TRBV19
ASRLAGGATDTQY
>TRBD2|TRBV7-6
ASSLGTGGLSEQY
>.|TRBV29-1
SVGLGVVPFYGYT
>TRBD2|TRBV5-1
ASSLGSGSLYEQF
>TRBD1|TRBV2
ASKVVLRDRALGYGYT
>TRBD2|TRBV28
ASNTGGSGTDTQY
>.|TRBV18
ASSLGQRQETQY
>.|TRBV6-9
ASSPLDYSNQPQH
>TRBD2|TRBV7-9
ASSSPRAGGPTHEQF
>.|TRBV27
ASSSLPRGSYEQY